One and the same sample provided the 5 T cell receptor beta chains below, sequenced in a study of identifying expanded T cells in peripheral blood. Generated by immunoSEQ multiplex PCR, the TCRdb table keeps only in-frame clones and is missing some. This sample has about 50,000 clones, with about 85% found just once. Material: blood. These receptors were obtained from a person aged 18 to 70 in good health.

The chain couples TRBV11-2 to TRBJ2-2; TRBD1 or TRBD2 may be the D gene (5 bases each). The germline CDR1 and CDR2 sequences are SGHAT and FQNNGV. The length of the CDR3 is 16 residues. Trimming took 4 bases from V and 4 from J, leaving 16 bases between them. As DNA, the CDR3 is TGTGCCAGCAGCTCCCTCTCGGTGGGACGCACCGGGGAGCTGTTTTTT. The encoded protein is CASSSLSVGRTGELFF.

The V gene is TRBV7-8, the J gene TRBJ1-1, with D possibly TRBD1 on 5 matching bases. There are 16 residues in the CDR3. Germline V lookup: CDR1 SGHVS, CDR2 FQNEAQ. Trimming left V 5 bases short and J 2 bases short, with 18 bases between. The chain's CDR3 is CASSLREGSANTEAFF. CDR3 bases: TGTGCCAGCAGCCTTCGAGAGGGGTCAGCCAACACTGAAGCTTTCTTT.

This chain joins TRBV30 and TRBJ2-3; the match to TRBD2 covers 15 bases. V shed 0 bases, J shed 0 bases, and the junction held 7 bases outside the gene matches. Germline V CDR1 and CDR2: GTSNPN, SVGIG (reference sequence). The CDR3 length is 19 residues. The CDR3 sequence: CAWSVRGLAGGPSTDTQYF. For the CDR3, the DNA is TGTGCCTGGAGTGTACGGGGACTAGCGGGAGGACCCAGCACAGATACGCAGTATTTT.

The rearrangement joins TRBV7-2 to TRBJ2-2, with unresolved D. Germline loops: CDR1 SGHTA, CDR2 FQGNSA. V shed 6 bases and J shed 4 bases, with 12 bases lying between them. The CDR3 has 14 residues. Written as DNA, the CDR3 is TGTGCCAGCAGGTCCGACTCTATCACCGGGGAGCTGTTTTTT. It translates to CASRSDSITGELFF.

V usage is TRBV9 and J usage is TRBJ2-1; TRBD2 aligns across 11 bases. V shed 5 bases and J 8 bases; nucleotides not matched to a gene: 21. The CDR3 contains 19 residues. Germline CDR1 reads SGDLS; CDR2 reads YYNGEE. CDR3 loop: CASRLGPPWRLAGWDEQFF. CDR3 coding DNA: TGTGCCAGCAGGCTAGGACCTCCTTGGCGACTAGCGGGGTGGGATGAGCAGTTCTTC.